This paragraph covers one T cell receptor (beta chain) sequence. Its antigen is still unknown. Within one base of it there is no much larger clone, and no base qualities were kept. The data were taken from a study of blood T cells in healthy people across ages (dated by TCRdb to between 2014 and 2017). The study in broad terms: In model experiments, template switching captured about one uniquely barcoded TCR beta cDNA molecule for every two T cells. Age-related changes in TCR beta repertoire diversity were measured in the study by deep sequencing normalized with unique cDNA molecular identifiers. The donors were split into four age groups: young (average roughly 15 years), middle-aged (roughly 42), aged (roughly 60) and long-lived (more than 80). To avoid experimental bias, donors of different ages were randomly spread across the sequencing lanes. Using the same blood draw, the study looked at two additional independent replicas of 1 million unique cDNA reads for two donors, one aged 18 to 30 and the other aged 80 or older. The paper's findings and limits, for the study overall: Donor CMV infection status was unknown, potentially confounding age-related changes in expanded clonotypes. Compared with the aged group, the long-lived group had more naive CD4+ T cells, fewer expanded clones and increased TCR diversity, suggesting age selection. Total diversity estimates from one million sequenced T cells were considered lower bounds and underestimates. Observed TCR beta diversity per million T cells fell roughly linearly with age, and a significant reduction was already apparent by age about 36. Bulk unsorted PBMC profiling prevented conclusive comparison of naive and antigen-experienced compartments. A strong correlation was found between observed TCR beta diversity and the percentage of naive T cells measured by flow cytometry.

Systemically healthy Caucasian individuals from Russia, approximately 39 in total and aged roughly 6 to 100 years, were included as donors. Around 10 milliliters of peripheral blood were collected from each donor into EDTA-treated Vacutainer tubes. PBMCs were isolated by Ficoll-Paque density-gradient centrifugation, with at least 6.5 million obtained per sample. Total RNA was extracted from PBMCs with Trizol reagent, with at least 5.5 micrograms obtained per sample. For every donor, an aliquot of PBMCs went through flow cytometry to measure the percentages of naive CD45RAhigh/CD27high T cells. From cysteine to phenylalanine, the CDR3 is 14 amino acids long. Only the CDR3 region is kept as DNA, spanning 42 bases read in frame from base 1. The germline V gene yields MNHEY for CDR1 and SVGEGT for CDR2. Receptor libraries were prepared by 5' RACE. A second roughly 7 to 12 cycle PCR used a sample-barcoded 5' primer and a J-beta primer mix. Each TCR beta cDNA molecule received a unique molecular identifier from a template-switch 5' adaptor carrying 12 random nucleotides. Each sample yielded at least 2.5 million CDR3-containing paired-end reads. All of the RNA was converted into first-strand cDNA using the Mint cDNA synthesis kit, with a TRBC-specific oligonucleotide serving as the primer. All cDNA was treated with uracil-DNA glycosylase and then went through a first 18-cycle PCR with the universal primers M1SS and BC2_uni_R. In the source study's methods: For normalization, 1 million high-quality reads were randomly selected from each sample, with every read carrying a distinct molecular identifier. Instead of being binned into consensus sequences, reads with shared molecular identifiers were discarded. MiTCR, set to a Q25 quality threshold and the strictest error-elimination algorithm, was used for CDR3 identification, clonotype clustering and error correction. A nonparametric unseen species model with Euler transformation was used to estimate lower-bound total TCR beta diversity. The public reads were reprocessed in TCRdb via fastp at Q25 and MiXCR, keeping in-frame beta chains. Entries are consolidated by CDR3 protein sequence, retaining the most common genes and DNA. It is TCRdb's table, rather than the study itself, that gives the V and J calls and clone size. This sample gives approximately 1,700,000 distinct CDR3 sequences in total; roughly two fifths of them show up just once. The leading ten clones occupy 20% to 25% of the sample.

This sequence originates from a human donor in good health. Sequenced input: blood. Recombination linked TRBV6-2 or TRBV6-3 to TRBJ2-5, and 9 junctional nucleotides match TRBD1. The end of the DNA fits TRBJ2-7 better, so the J call may be wrong. The CDR3 is CASSLLTGGGEQYF. The base sequence is TGTGCCAGCAGCCTGTTAACAGGGGGCGGCGAGCAGTACTTC.